What follows are 20 T cell receptor beta chains derived from one specimen sequenced in a study of CD8+CD57+ T cells in acquired aplastic anemia. Genomic DNA acted as the template from which TCR beta VDJ combination and CDR3 sequence profiling were carried out. TCRdb fed the reads into MiXCR, producing one record per CDR3 protein. The sample lists some 280,000 distinct CDR3 sequences; 55% to 65% were seen once. The material sequenced was sorted CD4+, CD8+, or CD8+CD57+ T cells (not recorded which) from PBMCs. The source is a human donor with severe aplastic anemia or a healthy control (not recorded which).

In its sample, this clonotype was seen many times. CDR3 in amino acids: CATSSRPPATNEKLFF. The CDR3 DNA reads as TGTGCCACCAGCAGCCGACCCCCAGCAACTAATGAAAAACTGTTTTTT. The chain joins TRBV15 to TRBJ1-4; no clear D. The CDR3 is 16 amino acids. Trimming left V 3 bases short and J 0 bases short, with 11 bases between. Germline CDR1 LNHNV, CDR2 YYDKDF (reference sequence).

The rearrangement uses TRBV9 and TRBJ2-7; D tentatively fits TRBD1 or TRBD2 (6 bases each). This CDR3 has 10 amino acids. V shed 7 bases and J shed 12 bases, with 14 bases lying between them. The germline V gene has CDR1 SGDLS and CDR2 YYNGEE. CDR3 nucleotides: TGTGCCAGCTCCAAGGGGGGAGTGTACTTC. It codes for CASSKGGVYF.

This clonotype showed up many times. The rearrangement links TRBV20-1 to TRBJ1-4, with TRBD1 matching 7 bases. This CDR3 has 13 residues. V shed 6 bases and J 7 bases; nucleotides not matched to a gene: 8. CDR1 DFQATT and CDR2 SNEGSKA come from the germline V gene (reference sequence). The CDR3 loop reads CSALRQGGEKLFF. In DNA form, the CDR3 reads TGCAGTGCCCTCAGACAGGGAGGTGAAAAACTGTTTTTT.

At least ten counts were recorded for this clonotype. This rearrangement joins TRBV29-1 to TRBJ1-2; TRBD1 agrees at 12 bases. Per germline, CDR1 SQVTM and CDR2 ANQGSEA. With V trimmed by 4 bases and J by 4 bases, 16 bases remained unmatched. CDR3 length: 18 residues. The CDR3 sequence: CSVVSWDRGRRRGYGYTF. Here the CDR3 DNA reads TGCAGCGTTGTATCATGGGACAGGGGGCGCCGAAGGGGCTATGGCTACACCTTC.

This clonotype has at least ten counts. The rearrangement joins TRBV20-1 to TRBJ2-3, with D unclear. The CDR3 runs to 14 residues. The germline V gene encodes CDR1 DFQATT and CDR2 SNEGSKA (reference sequence). V shed 1 base and J shed 2 bases, with 10 bases lying between them. The CDR3, as DNA: TGCAGTGCTAGAGGGCAAAGGTTCACAGATACGCAGTATTTT. It codes for CSARGQRFTDTQYF.

This clonotype was observed a handful of times. This may stem from a read error, because a much larger clone lies one nucleotide away. J is TRBJ1-2 and V is TRBV6-5; 7 nucleotides line up with TRBD1. The length of the CDR3 is 13 residues. With 5 bases clipped from V and 7 bases from J, the junction kept 7 bases outside the gene matches. Germline loops: CDR1 MNHEY, CDR2 SVGAGI. The CDR3 sequence: CASSVIGGGGYTF. CDR3 coding DNA: TGTGCCAGCAGTGTCATAGGGGGCGGTGGCTACACCTTC.

Many counts were recorded for this clonotype. The chain recombines TRBV6-6 with TRBJ1-1; TRBD1 matches 7 bases. The junction had 5 bases not matched to a gene; V was cut back by 6 bases and J by 4 bases. This CDR3 is 13 amino acids long. Germline assignment: CDR1 MNHNY and CDR2 SVGAGI (reference sequence). CDR3 bases: TGTGCCAGCAGCGACAGGGCGGGCACTGAAGCTTTCTTT. Residues: CASSDRAGTEAFF.

The J gene is TRBJ2-2, the V gene TRBV7-3; D possibly corresponds to TRBD2 (6 bases). The CDR3 totals 12 residues. Germline loops: CDR1 SGHTA, CDR2 FQGTGA. Trimming stripped 5 bases from V and 6 bases from J, with 7 bases between. DNA of the CDR3: TGTGCCAGCAGCCCGGGAGCCGGGGAGCTGTTTTTT. As protein: CASSPGAGELFF.

This sequence joins TRBV7-2 and TRBJ2-1; weak D call: TRBD1 (6 bases). The germline V gene encodes CDR1 SGHTA and CDR2 FQGNSA. Deletions cut 5 bases from V and 9 bases from J, with 14 bases between. The CDR3 spans 13 residues. The CDR3 nucleotides are TGTGCCAGCAGCCGAACAGGGAATGGTGAGCAGTTCTTC. Protein: CASSRTGNGEQFF. The full variable domain, with the rest looked up from reference TRBV7-2 and TRBJ2-1, is GAGVSQSPSNKVTEKGKDVELRCDPISGHTALYWYRQSLGQGLEFLIYFQGNSAPDKSGLPSDRFSAERTGGSVSTLTIQRTQQEDSAVYLCASSRTGNGEQFFGPGTRLTVL.

The gene calls are TRBV5-4 and TRBJ2-1; TRBD2 agrees at 11 bases. The V gene's germline CDR1 is SGHNT and CDR2 YYREEE (reference sequence). V lost 4 bases and J lost 4; bases outside the gene matches: 7. The CDR3 loop spans 16 amino acids. The CDR3 nucleotides are TGTGCCAGCAGCGCTACGACTAGCGGGACATACAATGAGCAGTTCTTC. Its protein is CASSATTSGTYNEQFF.

As to this clonotype: This may come from a read error, since a much larger clone is one base off. The CDR3 does not close with the conserved phenylalanine or tryptophan, likely indicating a read error. The rearrangement uses TRBV9 and TRBJ1-1; D is possibly TRBD1 (5 bases). Trimming removed 2 bases at V and 0 bases at J, with 8 bases between. The germline V gene has CDR1 SGDLS and CDR2 YYNGEE. This CDR3 has 14 residues. DNA for the CDR3: TGTGCCAGCAGCGTGGAGGGGATGAACACTGAAGCTTTCCTT. Its translation is CASSVEGMNTEAFL.

The chain is built from TRBV10-2 and TRBJ1-1; 10 positions match TRBD1. There are 17 residues in the CDR3. Germline V CDR1 and CDR2: WSHSY, SAAADI. V lost 3 bases and J lost 5; bases outside the gene matches: 12. For the CDR3, the DNA is TGCGCCAGCAGTGAAGGGGTGGGACAGGGGATCGGTACTGAAGCTTTCTTT. This translates into CASSEGVGQGIGTEAFF.

The V call is TRBV7-2, the J call TRBJ2-5; 13 bases agree with TRBD2. Germline CDR1 reads SGHTA; CDR2 reads FQGNSA. The J segment lost 6 bases and the V segment lost 6 bases, leaving 7 bases of the junction unmatched. This CDR3 has 15 amino acids. CDR3 nucleotide sequence: TGTGCCAGCAGTACCGGACTAGCGGGGGTGAAGACCCAGTACTTC. Translating gives CASSTGLAGVKTQYF. The variable domain in full, with the rest retrieved from reference TRBV7-2 and TRBJ2-5, is GAGVSQSPSNKVTEKGKDVELRCDPISGHTALYWYRQSLGQGLEFLIYFQGNSAPDKSGLPSDRFSAERTGGSVSTLTIQRTQQEDSAVYLCASSTGLAGVKTQYFGPGTRLLVL.

The count of this clonotype is one. The rearrangement links TRBV7-8 to TRBJ1-1; D is unresolved. Trimming pared 4 bases from V and 1 base from J, leaving 10 bases between. The CDR3 contains 14 residues. Germline V lookup: CDR1 SGHVS, CDR2 FQNEAQ. The CDR3 nucleotides are TGTGCCAGCAGCTCGGACGGTGAGAACACTGAAGCTTTCTTT. Protein product: CASSSDGENTEAFF.

The V and J genes are TRBV24-1 and TRBJ2-1, with a tentative D call TRBD1 (5 bases). Germline V gene sequence: CDR1 KGHDR, CDR2 SFDVKD. The CDR3 length is 13 residues. Trimming took off 3 bases at V and 3 bases at J, with 5 bases between the two ends. DNA for the CDR3: TGTGCCACCAGTGATGACAGCTACAATGAGCAGTTCTTC. This gives the protein CATSDDSYNEQFF.

The rearrangement links TRBV9 to TRBJ1-3, with 9 bases matching TRBD1. The ends lost 2 bases at V and 3 bases at J; junction bases unmatched: 6. The CDR3 consists of 16 residues. Germline loops: CDR1 SGDLS, CDR2 YYNGEE. CDR3 amino acids: CASSVSRQGVGNTIYF. CDR3 DNA: TGTGCCAGCAGCGTCTCCCGACAGGGGGTTGGAAACACCATATATTTT.

This clonotype occurred many times. This sequence joins TRBV5-1 and TRBJ1-3; D uncertain. Germline CDR1 is SGHRS and CDR2 is YFSETQ. Deletions cut 4 bases from V and 0 bases from J, with 17 bases between. The length of the CDR3 is 17 residues. Here the CDR3 reads CASSPELAPLSGNTIYF. CDR3 coding DNA: TGCGCCAGCAGCCCCGAGCTAGCCCCTCTCTCTGGAAACACCATATATTTT.

The rearrangement joins TRBV9 to TRBJ2-1; TRBD2 agrees at 8 bases. The J segment lost 8 bases and the V segment lost 0 bases, leaving 7 bases of the junction unmatched. Germline V gene lookup returns CDR1 SGDLS and CDR2 YYNGEE. The CDR3 spans 15 residues. This CDR3 is CASSVGAGEGYEQFF. CDR3 DNA: TGTGCCAGCAGCGTAGGAGCGGGGGAAGGCTATGAGCAGTTCTTC.

V gene TRBV20-1 combines with J gene TRBJ2-7; D ambiguous. Germline loops: CDR1 DFQATT, CDR2 SNEGSKA (reference sequence). V lost 6 bases to trimming and J lost 3 bases, with 9 bases between them. This CDR3 is built from 11 residues. Here the CDR3 reads CSALQNYEQYF. The CDR3 coding sequence is TGCAGTGCCCTACAGAACTACGAGCAGTACTTC.

This clonotype has more than one count but fewer than ten. The rearrangement joins TRBV25-1 to TRBJ1-6; perhaps TRBD1 as D (6 bases). CDR1 is MGHDK and CDR2 is SYGVNS in the germline V gene. V was trimmed by 5 bases and J by 6 bases, leaving 14 bases between them. This CDR3 comprises 15 residues. This CDR3 reads CASSPPRTANSPLHF. The CDR3 region has the DNA TGTGCCAGCAGTCCCCCCCGGACAGCTAATTCACCCCTCCACTTT.